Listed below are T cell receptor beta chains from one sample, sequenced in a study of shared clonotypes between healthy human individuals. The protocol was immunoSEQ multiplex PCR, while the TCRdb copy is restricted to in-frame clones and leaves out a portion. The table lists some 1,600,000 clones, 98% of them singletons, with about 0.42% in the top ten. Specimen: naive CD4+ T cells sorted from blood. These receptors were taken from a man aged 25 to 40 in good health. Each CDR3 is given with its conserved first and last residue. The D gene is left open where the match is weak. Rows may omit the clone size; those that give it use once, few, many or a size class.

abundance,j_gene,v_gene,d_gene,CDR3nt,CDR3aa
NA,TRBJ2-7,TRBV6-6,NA,TGTGCCAGCAGCCAGGGGTCCTCCTACGAGCAGTACTTC,CASSQGSSYEQYF
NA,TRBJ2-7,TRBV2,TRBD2,TGTGCCAGCAGTGGTGGACTAGCGGGAGAGGAGCAGTACTTC,CASSGGLAGEEQYF
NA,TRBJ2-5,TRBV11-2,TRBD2,TGTGCCAGCAGCTTCACCTTCACTAGCGGGAGGGCCATCGAGACCCAGTACTTC,CASSFTFTSGRAIETQYF
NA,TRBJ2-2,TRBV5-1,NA,TGCGCCAGCAGCTTGCGGAGTGGGTGGTCGAACACCGGGGAGCTGTTTTTT,CASSLRSGWSNTGELFF
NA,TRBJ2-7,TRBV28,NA,TGTGCCAGCAGAGAACAGGGCCGTTCCTACGAGCAGTACTTC,CASREQGRSYEQYF
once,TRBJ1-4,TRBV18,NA,TGTGCCAGCTCACCGATAGAAACTAATGAAAAACTGTTTTTT,CASSPIETNEKLFF
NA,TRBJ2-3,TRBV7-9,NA,TGTGCCAGCAGCTTTCACAATGAAGATACGCAGTATTTT,CASSFHNEDTQYF
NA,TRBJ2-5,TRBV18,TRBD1,TGTGCCAGCTCACTTGGGACAGAAGAGACCCAGTACTTC,CASSLGTEETQYF
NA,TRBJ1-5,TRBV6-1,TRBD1,TGTGCCAGCAGCCCGACAGGGGGTAGTCAGCCCCAGCATTTT,CASSPTGGSQPQHF
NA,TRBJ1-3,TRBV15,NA,TGTGCCACCAGCAGAGAGCAGGGATTGACTGGAAACACCATATATTTT,CATSREQGLTGNTIYF
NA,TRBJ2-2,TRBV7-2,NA,TGTGCCAGCAGCTTAGCCGACAGGGGTAGCGGGAATTCCGGGGAGCTGTTTTTT,CASSLADRGSGNSGELFF
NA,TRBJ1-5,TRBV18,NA,TGTGCCAGCTCACCATATAGTAGGGCAGAGGGTCAGCCCCAGCATTTT,CASSPYSRAEGQPQHF
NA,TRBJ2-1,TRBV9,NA,TGTGCCAGCAGCGTAGCTTGGAACGGGAGTTATTCCTACAATGAGCAGTTCTTC,CASSVAWNGSYSYNEQFF
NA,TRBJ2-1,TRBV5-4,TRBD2,TGTGCCAGCAGCTTGGACGGGAGGGCTGAGCAGTTCTTC,CASSLDGRAEQFF
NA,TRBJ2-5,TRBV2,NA,TGTGCCAGCAGTGCTCTTGATCTTCAAGAGACCCAGTACTTC,CASSALDLQETQYF
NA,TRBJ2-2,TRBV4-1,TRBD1,TGCGCCAGCAGTCAGACAGGGCTCACCGGGGAGCTGTTTTTT,CASSQTGLTGELFF
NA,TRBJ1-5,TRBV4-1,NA,TGCGCCAGCAGCCAACCGGGGGGCACGAGGAATCAGCCCCAGCATTTT,CASSQPGGTRNQPQHF
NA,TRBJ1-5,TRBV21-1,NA,TGTGCCAGCAGTGACAGGGCTAGGCAGCCCCAGCATTTT,CASSDRARQPQHF
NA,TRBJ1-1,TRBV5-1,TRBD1,TGCGCCAGCAGCTCAGGTCCCGGGACAGGATCGAACACTGAAGCTTTCTTT,CASSSGPGTGSNTEAFF
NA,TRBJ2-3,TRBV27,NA,TGTGCCAGCAGGACGCAACTAGCAATGTCTCCGGATACGCAGTATTTT,CASRTQLAMSPDTQYF
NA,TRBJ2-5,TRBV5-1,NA,TGCGCCAGCAGCCCTGACTCAATTGGGGAGACCCAGTACTTC,CASSPDSIGETQYF
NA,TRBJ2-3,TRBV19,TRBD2,TGTGCCAGTAGCACACTAGCGCCCGTCACAGATACGCAGTATTTT,CASSTLAPVTDTQYF
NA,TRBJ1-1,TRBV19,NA,TGTGCCAGTAGTATGGCCAGGACGAACACTGAAGCTTTCTTT,CASSMARTNTEAFF
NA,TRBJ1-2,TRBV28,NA,TGTGCCAGCAGTTTTATTGTTCCGGATAACTATGGCTACACCTTC,CASSFIVPDNYGYTF
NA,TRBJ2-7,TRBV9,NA,TGTGCCAGCAGCGTAGGTTCGACAGACTACGAGCAGTACTTC,CASSVGSTDYEQYF
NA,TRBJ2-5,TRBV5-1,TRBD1,TGCGCCAGCAGCGGACCGGGACAGCAAGAGACCCAGTACTTC,CASSGPGQQETQYF
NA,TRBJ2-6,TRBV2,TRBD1,TGTGCCAGCAGGTCGAGCCCGGACAGGGTGGAGTCGAGGGCCAACGTCCTGACTTTC,CASRSSPDRVESRANVLTF
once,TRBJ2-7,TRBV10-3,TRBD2,TGTGCCATCAGTGCGGGAGTAGCGGGAGGCTTTGCCGAGCAGTACTTC,CAISAGVAGGFAEQYF
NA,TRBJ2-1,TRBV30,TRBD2,TGTGCCTGGAGTGTACTCTGGACTAGCGGAAACTACAATGAGCAGTTCTTC,CAWSVLWTSGNYNEQFF
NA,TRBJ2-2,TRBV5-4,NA,TGTGCCAGCAGCTTGGCCGGACCGAACACCGGGGAGCTGTTTTTT,CASSLAGPNTGELFF
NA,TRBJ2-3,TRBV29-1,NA,TGCAGCGTCTCGGACAGCACAGATACGCAGTATTTT,CSVSDSTDTQYF
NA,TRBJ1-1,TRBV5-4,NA,TGTGCCAGCAGCTTGGCTAACGAAGCTTTCTTT,CASSLANEAFF
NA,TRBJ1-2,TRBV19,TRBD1,TGTGCCAGTAGTATGCGGAACAGGGGAATCTATGGCTACACCTTC,CASSMRNRGIYGYTF
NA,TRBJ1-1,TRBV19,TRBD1,TGTGCCAGTAGTATTGATTCCGGGACAGGGGTGGCTTTCTTT,CASSIDSGTGVAFF
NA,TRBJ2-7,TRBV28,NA,TGTGCCAGCAGTCGGACAGCGGCTTACGGGCAGTACTTC,CASSRTAAYGQYF
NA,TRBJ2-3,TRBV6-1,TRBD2,TGTGCCAGCAGTGAAGGCGGGAGCTACACAGATACGCAGTATTTT,CASSEGGSYTDTQYF
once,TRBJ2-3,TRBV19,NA,TGTGCCAGTAGTCCGGCGCCCGGGGCAATAAATACGCAGTATTTT,CASSPAPGAINTQYF
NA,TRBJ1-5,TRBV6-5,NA,TGTGCCAGCAGAGTTTCCCCTAGCGGGAGACAGCCCCAGCATTTT,CASRVSPSGRQPQHF
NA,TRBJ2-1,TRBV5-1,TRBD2,TGCGCCAGCAGCTTCTTTAGCGGGAGGGGGAATGAGCAGTTCTTC,CASSFFSGRGNEQFF
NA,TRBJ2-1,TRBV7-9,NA,TGTGCCAGCAGCCGAAACCTAGATCACAATGAGCAGTTCTTC,CASSRNLDHNEQFF
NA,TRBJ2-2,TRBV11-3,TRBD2,TGTGCCAGCAGCTTATCCACCTTCGCGGGAGTGGAGCTGTTTTTT,CASSLSTFAGVELFF
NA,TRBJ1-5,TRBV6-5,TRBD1,TGTGCCAGCAGAAGACAGGGCCGTTTCACCCAGCCCCAGCATTTT,CASRRQGRFTQPQHF
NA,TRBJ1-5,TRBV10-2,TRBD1,TGCGCCAGCAGTGAAGCAGGGGGCGGGAATCAGCCCCAGCATTTT,CASSEAGGGNQPQHF
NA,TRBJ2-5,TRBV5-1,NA,TGCGCCAGCAGCTTGGTAGGGAACCAAGAGACCCAGTACTTC,CASSLVGNQETQYF
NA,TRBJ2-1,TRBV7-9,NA,TGTGCCAGCAGCTTCTCGCCTAGATTCCAGGTCGATGAGCAGTTCTTC,CASSFSPRFQVDEQFF
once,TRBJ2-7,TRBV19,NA,TGTGCCAGTAGTAGGCAAATGGAACTAGCTTACGAGCAGTACTTC,CASSRQMELAYEQYF
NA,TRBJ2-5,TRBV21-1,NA,TGTGCCAGGAGCGCGGGGGTCGGGGAGACCCAGTACTTC,CARSAGVGETQYF
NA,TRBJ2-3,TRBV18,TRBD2,TGTGCCAGCTCACCACGCCGAAAAGCGGGAGAAGACACAGATACGCAGTATTTT,CASSPRRKAGEDTDTQYF
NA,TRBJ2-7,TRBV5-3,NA,TGTGCCAGAAGCTTAGGGGCGCCCGGGGGCGAGCAGTACTTC,CARSLGAPGGEQYF
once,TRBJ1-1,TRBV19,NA,TGTGCCACCGAGAGGAACACTGAAGCTTTCTTT,CATERNTEAFF
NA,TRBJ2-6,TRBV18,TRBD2,TGTGCCAGCTCACCCCCCAGACTAGCGGGGACCTCTGGGGCCAACGTCCTGACTTTC,CASSPPRLAGTSGANVLTF
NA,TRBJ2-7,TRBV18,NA,TGTGCCAGCTCACCCGCGGGACAGAAACCCTACGAGCAGTACTTC,CASSPAGQKPYEQYF
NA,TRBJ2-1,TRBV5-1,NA,TGCGCCAGCAGCTTGGGAGGTGATAGGCCACAGTTCTTC,CASSLGGDRPQFF